Reported below is one T cell receptor (beta chain). Participants reported their clinical history, and cohort assignment relied on those reports. The data were taken from a study of blood T cell repertoires in COVID-19. About the study: Specimens from acute and convalescent COVID-19 originated in the United States, Italy and Spain. T cells, B-cell-depleted T cells, or PBMCs supplied cDNA or gDNA.

The V segment lost 5 bases and the J segment 0 bases; nucleotides outside the gene matches: 11. Germline V gene lookup returns CDR1 LNHNV and CDR2 YYDKDF (reference sequence). CDR3 length: 17 residues. Study processing details: Nucleated cell number was recorded as an estimate derived from reference gene primer amplification. Some clones are missing from TCRdb's copy, which holds only in-frame ones; the method was immunoSEQ multiplex PCR. The V and J calls and clone size were taken over from that table, and D and trimming were inferred from the DNA. The table lists about 280,000 clones, approximately 90% of them singletons.

The clonotype comes from a woman aged 25 to 39 with acute COVID-19. Sequenced input: PBMCs or T cells enriched from blood (not recorded which). The chain carries TRBV15 and TRBJ2-7; 9 nucleotides match TRBD2. CDR3 residues: CATSQSVLAGSSYEQYF. CDR3 coding DNA: TGTGCCACCAGCCAGTCCGTTCTAGCGGGAAGCTCCTACGAGCAGTACTTC.